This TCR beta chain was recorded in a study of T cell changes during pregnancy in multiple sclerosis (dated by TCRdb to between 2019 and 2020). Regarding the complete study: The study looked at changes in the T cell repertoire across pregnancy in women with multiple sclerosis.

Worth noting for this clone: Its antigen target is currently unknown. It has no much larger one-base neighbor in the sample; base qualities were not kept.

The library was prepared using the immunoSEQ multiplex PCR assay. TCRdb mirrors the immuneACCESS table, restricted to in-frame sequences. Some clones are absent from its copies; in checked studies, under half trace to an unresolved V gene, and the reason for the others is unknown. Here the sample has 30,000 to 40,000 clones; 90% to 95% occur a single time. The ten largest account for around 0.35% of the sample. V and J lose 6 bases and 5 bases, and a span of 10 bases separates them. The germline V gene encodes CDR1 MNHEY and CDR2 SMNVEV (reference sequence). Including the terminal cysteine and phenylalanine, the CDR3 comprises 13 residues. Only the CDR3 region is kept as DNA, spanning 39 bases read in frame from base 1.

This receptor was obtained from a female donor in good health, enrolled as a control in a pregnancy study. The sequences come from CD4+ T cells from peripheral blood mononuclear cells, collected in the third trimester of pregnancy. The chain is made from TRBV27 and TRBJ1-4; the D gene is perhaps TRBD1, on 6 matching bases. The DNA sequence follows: TGTGCCAGCAGCCGGGGGGCCAATGAAAAACTGTTTTTT. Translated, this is CASSRGANEKLFF.